Following are 24 T cell receptor beta chains from one sample sequenced in a study of blood T cell repertoires in COVID-19. Profiling relied on immunoSEQ multiplex PCR, and the TCRdb table lists in-frame clones only, not all of them. The table has around 250,000 clones, around nine tenths seen once; the top ten hold 8.5% to 9%. The sample comprised peripheral blood. The receptors were sampled from a man aged 35-49 years with active or convalescent COVID-19.

The chain joins TRBV5-5 to TRBJ2-7; D gene unclear. CDR1 and CDR2 (germline): SGHKS, YYEKEE (reference sequence). This CDR3 is 13 amino acids long. V was cut by 4 bases and J by 0 bases, with 8 bases left in between. The CDR3 loop reads CASSQTVSYEQYF. The CDR3 DNA follows: TGTGCCAGCAGCCAAACAGTCTCCTACGAGCAGTACTTC. The full variable domain, rest sourced from reference TRBV5-5 and TRBJ2-7, is DAGVTQSPTHLIKTRGQQVTLRCSPISGHKSVSWYQQVLGQGPQFIFQYYEKEERGRGNFPDRFSARQFPNYSSELNVNALLLGDSALYLCASSQTVSYEQYFGPGTRLTVT.

The V gene is TRBV6-4, the J gene TRBJ1-5; TRBD1 agrees at 7 bases. The germline V gene encodes CDR1 MRHNA and CDR2 SNTAGT. The CDR3 contains 13 residues. V dropped 11 bases and J dropped 7; count of bases not matched to a gene: 11. The CDR3 spells CARRQGYGQPQHF. CDR3 coding DNA: TGTGCCCGTCGACAGGGCTATGGGCAGCCCCAGCATTTT.

The chain combines TRBV6-4 with TRBJ2-3; tentative D call: TRBD2 (6 bases). With 4 bases removed from V and 2 bases from J, the gap between germline ends came to 10 bases. CDR1 is MRHNA and CDR2 is SNTAGT in the germline V gene. CDR3 length equals 14 residues. The CDR3 loop is CASSVSGNTDTQYF. The CDR3 DNA follows: TGTGCCAGCAGTGTTAGCGGTAACACAGATACGCAGTATTTT.

The chain has TRBV15 and TRBJ1-4, with 9 bases lining up with TRBD1. V shed 4 bases, J shed 8 bases, and the junction held 11 bases outside the gene matches. Germline-derived CDR1 and CDR2 are LNHNV and YYDKDF (reference sequence). The CDR3 length is 16 residues. The CDR3 DNA reads as TGTGCCACCAGCAAACCCCCGGGACAGGGTGGGGAAAAACTGTTTTTT. Translating it yields CATSKPPGQGGEKLFF.

This sequence joins TRBV3-1 (or the pseudogene TRBV3-2) and TRBJ2-7; 8 bases are a match to TRBD1. V trimming: 4 bases; J trimming: 7 bases; junction bases outside the gene matches: 6. Germline loops: CDR1 LGHDT, CDR2 YNNKEL (reference sequence). CDR3 size: 13 residues. The CDR3 DNA is TGTGCCAGCAGCCTCGGGACAGGCCTAGAGCAGTACTTC. Translation: CASSLGTGLEQYF.

The chain uses TRBV5-6 and TRBJ2-3, with 12 nucleotides matching TRBD2. The CDR3 runs 16 residues. CDR1 and CDR2 (germline): SGHDT, YYEEEE. Losses at the gene ends were 4 bases for V and 4 bases for J; bases not matched to a gene: 7. CDR3 sequence (DNA): TGTGCCAGCAGCCCGGGACTAGCGGGTGGCCCAGATACGCAGTATTTT. It codes for CASSPGLAGGPDTQYF.

The rearrangement uses TRBV9 and TRBJ2-3, with 7 bases fitting TRBD2. The CDR3 is 14 amino acids. With 4 bases clipped from V and 5 bases from J, the junction kept 7 bases outside the gene matches. Germline V gene sequence: CDR1 SGDLS, CDR2 YYNGEE. CDR3 DNA: TGTGCCAGCAGCCCTCCCGGGACTAAAGATACGCAGTATTTT. This encodes CASSPPGTKDTQYF.

CDR3 loop: CASRTAGTIIYEQYF. The CDR3 DNA reads as TGTGCCAGCAGAACAGCCGGGACTATAATCTACGAGCAGTACTTC. V usage is TRBV2 and J usage is TRBJ2-7; 7 positions match TRBD2. This CDR3 has 15 residues. The germline gives CDR1 SNHLY, CDR2 FYNNEI. V dropped 6 bases and J dropped 3; count of bases not matched to a gene: 11. The entire variable domain, with the rest obtained from reference TRBV2 and TRBJ2-7, is as follows: EPEVTQTPSHQVTQMGQEVILRCVPISNHLYFYWYRQILGQKVEFLVSFYNNEISEKSEIFDDQFSVERPDGSNFTLKIRSTKLEDSAMYFCASRTAGTIIYEQYFGPGTRLTVT.

The chain links TRBV5-5 to TRBJ1-6; 7 positions agree with TRBD1. The germline gives CDR1 SGHKS, CDR2 YYEKEE (reference sequence). V was clipped by 4 bases and J by 19 bases; unmatched bases: 17. CDR3 length equals 14 residues. CDR3 sequence (DNA): TGTGCCAGCAGCCCCTGGGACAGCCACGACTCGGAGCACTTT. Translation: CASSPWDSHDSEHF.

In its sample, this clone was seen a few times. This chain joins TRBV7-9 and TRBJ1-2; the D gene is possibly TRBD1 (6 bases). Trimming shortened V by 4 bases and J by 6 bases, and 12 bases separated the two germline ends. The CDR3 has 13 amino acids. Germline V CDR1 and CDR2: SEHNR, FQNEAQ (reference sequence). The CDR3 here is CASSSEDSHGYTF. The CDR3 bases are TGTGCCAGCAGCTCCGAGGACAGCCATGGCTACACCTTC.

The chain has TRBV30 and TRBJ2-7, with D possibly being TRBD1 (6 bases). This CDR3 contains 12 residues. From germline, CDR1 is GTSNPN and CDR2 SVGIG (reference sequence). V was trimmed by 5 bases and J by 3 bases, leaving 11 bases between them. The CDR3 DNA sequence: TGTGCCTGGGCCCTGACAGGCTACGAGCAGTACTTC. This gives the protein CAWALTGYEQYF.

The chain carries TRBV7-9 and TRBJ2-3; TRBD2 matches at 7 bases. The CDR3 runs 16 residues. Germline-derived CDR1 and CDR2 are SEHNR and FQNEAQ (reference sequence). V lost 1 base to trimming and J lost 0 bases; unmatched junction nucleotides: 4. Written as DNA, the CDR3 is TGTGCCAGCAGCTTAGAACTAGCGAGAAGCACAGATACGCAGTATTTT. Translating gives CASSLELARSTDTQYF. Full variable domain (missing parts from reference TRBV7-9 and TRBJ2-3): DTGVSQNPRHKITKRGQNVTFRCDPISEHNRLYWYRQTLGQGPEFLTYFQNEAQLEKSRLLSDRFSAERPKGSFSTLEIQRTEQGDSAMYLCASSLELARSTDTQYFGPGTRLTVL.

This chain uses TRBV10-2 with TRBJ1-6; tentative D call: TRBD1 (5 bases). Germline CDR1 reads WSHSY; CDR2 reads SAAADI. The germline V and J ends were trimmed by 3 bases and 11 bases, with 11 bases remaining between them. The CDR3 extends over 13 amino acids. The CDR3 region is CASSEGDRAPLHF. The CDR3 DNA reads TGCGCCAGCAGTGAAGGGGATAGGGCACCCCTCCACTTT.

The chain has TRBV2 and TRBJ1-4; D is unclear. The V and J ends lost 2 bases and 4 bases respectively, with 17 bases between them. The CDR3 runs to 17 residues. Germline V lookup: CDR1 SNHLY, CDR2 FYNNEI. In nucleotides, the CDR3 is TGTGCCAGCAGTGAACCGCCCTCTGCGGTGGGTAATGAAAAACTGTTTTTT. Translation gives CASSEPPSAVGNEKLFF.

V is TRBV27 and J is TRBJ2-5; 7 bases align to TRBD1. The V and J ends lost 3 bases and 1 base, in that order; junction bases with no gene match: 5. Germline loops: CDR1 MNHEY, CDR2 SMNVEV (reference sequence). The CDR3 spans 15 residues. The CDR3 loop reads CASSFWGTVQETQYF. The CDR3 DNA sequence: TGTGCCAGCAGTTTTTGGGGGACAGTCCAAGAGACCCAGTACTTC.

The V and J genes are TRBV6-5 and TRBJ1-5, with a weak D call TRBD1 (6 bases). V was trimmed by 5 bases and J by 2 bases, leaving 10 bases between them. The CDR3 runs to 14 residues. CDR1 and CDR2 (germline): MNHEY, SVGAGI. The CDR3 loop is CASSKQGGNQPQHF. In nucleotides, the CDR3 is TGTGCCAGCAGTAAACAGGGTGGCAATCAGCCCCAGCATTTT.

The rearrangement joins TRBV28 to TRBJ2-1, with TRBD2 as a possible D gene (6 bases). Trimming pared 7 bases from V and 1 base from J, leaving 11 bases between. Germline CDR1 and CDR2: MDHEN and SYDVKM. The CDR3 has 14 residues. The CDR3 nucleotides are TGTGCCAGCATTGGCGGGGTTTCCTACAATGAGCAGTTCTTC. This codes for CASIGGVSYNEQFF. Based on the CDR3 plus reference TRBV28 and TRBJ2-1, the full variable domain is DVKVTQSSRYLVKRTGEKVFLECVQDMDHENMFWYRQDPGLGLRLIYFSYDVKMKEKGDIPEGYSVSREKKERFSLILESASTNQTSMYLCASIGGVSYNEQFFGPGTRLTVL.

The chain couples TRBV4-1 to TRBJ1-2, with 9 bases identical to TRBD1. Germline V gene data show CDR1 as MGHRA and CDR2 as YSYEKL. This CDR3 comprises 16 residues. The trim removed 4 bases at V and 6 bases at J, leaving 12 bases unmatched. Here the CDR3 reads CASSRDPGQGTDGYTF. The CDR3 coding sequence is TGCGCCAGCAGCCGGGACCCCGGACAGGGGACGGATGGCTACACCTTC.

CDR3 nucleotide sequence: TGTGCCACCGCCGCGGCCAGGGGCAACTATGGCTACACCTTC. Encoded protein: CATAAARGNYGYTF. The rearrangement uses TRBV24-1 and TRBJ1-2; D might be TRBD1 (6 bases). The CDR3 totals 14 residues. The germline V gene encodes CDR1 KGHDR and CDR2 SFDVKD. The germline V and J ends were trimmed by 9 bases and 2 bases, with 15 bases remaining between them.

This clone came up once. This rearrangement joins TRBV9 to TRBJ2-1; 7 bases are a match to TRBD2. Trimming took 3 bases from V and 4 from J; bases not matched to a gene: 10. Germline lookup yields CDR1 SGDLS and CDR2 YYNGEE. The CDR3 is made up of 16 amino acids. The CDR3 here is CASSEDASGAYNEQFF. CDR3 DNA sequence: TGTGCCAGCAGCGAAGACGCTAGCGGAGCTTACAATGAGCAGTTCTTC. The whole variable domain, filled in from reference TRBV9 and TRBJ2-1, reads DSGVTQTPKHLITATGQRVTLRCSPRSGDLSVYWYQQSLDQGLQFLIQYYNGEERAKGNILERFSAQQFPDLHSELNLSSLELGDSALYFCASSEDASGAYNEQFFGPGTRLTVL.

Remarks on this clone: The sample contains more than one DNA sequence encoding this CDR3. V is TRBV24-1 and J is TRBJ2-5; 7 bases line up with TRBD1. Germline CDR1 and CDR2: KGHDR and SFDVKD. The J segment lost 5 bases and the V segment lost 4 bases, leaving 6 bases of the junction unmatched. The CDR3 has 14 amino acids. CDR3 amino acids: CATSDRQGGETQYF. CDR3 DNA: TGTGCCACCAGTGACCGACAGGGTGGGGAGACCCAGTACTTC.

V gene TRBV10-1 combines with J gene TRBJ2-2; perhaps TRBD2 as D (6 bases). The CDR3 runs 13 residues. V was trimmed by 6 bases and J by 6 bases, leaving 11 bases between them. Germline CDR1 WNHNN, CDR2 SYGVQD (reference sequence). The CDR3 DNA follows: TGCGCCAGCAGGGCTAGCGATCCCGGGGAGCTGTTTTTT. Amino acid sequence: CASRASDPGELFF.

This clone was observed once. V is TRBV28 and J is TRBJ1-5, with D perhaps matching TRBD1 (6 bases). V lost 1 base and J 7 bases, leaving 11 bases between the germline ends. Germline CDR1 reads MDHEN; CDR2 reads SYDVKM. This CDR3 contains 14 residues. Here the CDR3 DNA reads TGTGCCAGCAGTTTATTGAGGGGGAGACAGCCCCAGCATTTT. This codes for CASSLLRGRQPQHF.

The rearrangement links TRBV9 to TRBJ2-3; 8 nucleotides match TRBD1. Germline V gene data show CDR1 as SGDLS and CDR2 as YYNGEE. The V segment lost 3 bases and the J segment 3 bases; nucleotides outside the gene matches: 33. The CDR3 is 24 residues long. For the CDR3, the DNA is TGTGCCAGCAGCGCACCCCTGGGACAGGAATCGGGGACCCCCCTCCGGGCAACGACAGATACGCAGTATTTT. It is translated as CASSAPLGQESGTPLRATTDTQYF. Using reference TRBV9 and TRBJ2-3 for the parts outside the CDR3, the full variable domain is DSGVTQTPKHLITATGQRVTLRCSPRSGDLSVYWYQQSLDQGLQFLIQYYNGEERAKGNILERFSAQQFPDLHSELNLSSLELGDSALYFCASSAPLGQESGTPLRATTDTQYFGPGTRLTVL.